The T cell receptor (beta chain) described here comes from a study of blood T cell repertoires in COVID-19. Across the whole study: Acute and convalescent COVID-19 samples came from the United States, Italy and Spain. Sources were T cells, B-cell-depleted T cells, or PBMCs; the material itself was cDNA or gDNA.

Methods used by the authors: Amplified reference gene primers provided the basis for estimating nucleated cell counts. The protocol was immunoSEQ multiplex PCR, while the TCRdb copy is restricted to in-frame clones and leaves out a portion. V, J and clone size reflect that table, while D and trimming were determined from the DNA. Seen here are 200,000 to 300,000 clones, 75% to 90% observed once, and the top ten hold around 3.5%. Germline lookup yields CDR1 WNHNN and CDR2 SYGVQD (reference sequence). CDR3 length: 14 amino acids. With V trimmed by 6 bases and J by 3 bases, 6 bases remained unmatched. The origin of this receptor is a woman aged 40 to 50 with acute or convalescent COVID-19. The sequenced sample was peripheral blood. The chain is built from TRBV10-1 and TRBJ2-3; 7 bases line up with TRBD1. The chain's CDR3 is CASSTGVRTDTQYF. CDR3 nucleotide sequence: TGCGCCAGCAGCACAGGGGTGAGGACAGATACGCAGTATTTT.